This T cell receptor (beta chain) was captured by sequencing in a study of shared clonotypes between healthy human individuals. Generated by immunoSEQ multiplex PCR, the TCRdb table keeps only in-frame clones and is missing some. The data hold about 580,000 clones, with 95% to 98% observed a single time. Only CD45RO-negative cells positively selected for CCR7 counted as naive CD8 cells, so terminally differentiated effector memory CD45RA+ cells were excluded. The TCR was taken from a man aged 30 to 39 in good health. Sequencing was performed on naive CD8+ T cells sorted from blood.

CDR3 region: CASSLATGIFTGELFF. Written as DNA, the CDR3 is TGTGCCAGCAGCTTAGCGACCGGGATCTTCACCGGGGAGCTGTTTTTT. The V and J genes are TRBV7-2 and TRBJ2-2; D might be TRBD2 (5 bases). Germline CDR1 SGHTA, CDR2 FQGNSA. This CDR3 contains 16 residues. Trimming took off 0 bases at V and 4 bases at J, with 12 bases between the two ends.